These 14 T cell receptor beta chains were all obtained from the same sample, sequenced in a study of patients and donors after allogeneic stem cell transplantation (dated by TCRdb to the early 2020s). The library was prepared using RT-PCR. This sample was sequenced with a NextSeq 550. TCRdb ran its own pipeline on the public reads, namely fastp trimming at Q25 and MiXCR clone calling, and kept in-frame beta chains. Each entry is one CDR3 protein sequence, shown with its most common DNA and genes. This sample lists 920,000 or so distinct CDR3 sequences; 18% were detected once. The biggest ten clones account for 5% to 6.5% of the sample. Sequencing was carried out using blood, either unsorted or a sorted T cell fraction (not recorded which). The source of these receptors is a human donor who was either an allogeneic HSCT recipient or a stem cell or donor lymphocyte infusion donor (not recorded which). It is not recorded whose cells these are; they may come from a transplant donor.

This clonotype has only a few counts. The chain employs TRBV29-1 and TRBJ2-1; TRBD1 is a possible D gene (5 bases). There are 12 residues in the CDR3. The germline V and J ends were trimmed by 6 bases and 2 bases, with 8 bases remaining between them. Looked up from germline, CDR1 is SQVTM and CDR2 is ANQGSEA. This CDR3 is CSVRQTYNEQFF. Here the CDR3 DNA reads TGCAGCGTGAGACAGACCTACAATGAGCAGTTCTTC.

In this sample, this clonotype turned up a few times. The chain uses TRBV12-3 or TRBV12-4 and TRBJ2-3; D remains ambiguous. The CDR3 is 20 residues long. V lost 5 bases to trimming and J lost 0 bases, with 27 bases between them. This CDR3 reads CASSATSSSPSESSTDTQYF. CDR3 nucleotides: TGTGCCAGCAGTGCGACTTCGTCCAGCCCAAGCGAATCTAGCACAGATACGCAGTATTTT.

This clonotype has a count of ten or more. V is TRBV29-1 and J is TRBJ2-2; D tentatively reads TRBD1 or TRBD2 (5 bases each). The germline V and J ends were trimmed by 7 bases and 7 bases, with 16 bases remaining between them. The CDR3 has 13 residues. Germline assignment: CDR1 SQVTM and CDR2 ANQGSEA. CDR3 coding DNA: TGCAGCGCCTCTCTGGGGGTTGTCGGGGAGCTGTTTTTT. Translation gives CSASLGVVGELFF.

This sequence joins TRBV12-3 or TRBV12-4 and TRBJ2-3; 7 nucleotides agree with TRBD2. The CDR3 loop spans 15 amino acids. Unmatched junction bases numbered 9, after V lost 5 bases and J lost 4 bases. CDR3 loop: CASSPNGGGPDTQYF. DNA for the CDR3: TGTGCCAGCAGTCCAAACGGGGGAGGGCCAGATACGCAGTATTTT.

The rearrangement uses TRBV4-3 and TRBJ2-3; maybe TRBD2 (5 bases). CDR1 and CDR2 (germline): LGHNA, YSLEER. Deletions cut 0 bases from V and 4 bases from J, with 11 bases between. The CDR3 loop spans 15 amino acids. DNA for the CDR3: TGCGCCAGCAGCCAAGAGGCGGGCCAACCAGATACGCAGTATTTT. Its protein product is CASSQEAGQPDTQYF.

This clonotype came up a few times. The chain employs TRBV5-1 and TRBJ2-3; D not certain. CDR1 and CDR2 (germline): SGHRS, YFSETQ. This CDR3 spans 12 amino acids. V shed 2 bases and J shed 14 bases, with 15 bases lying between them. The CDR3 DNA is TGCGCCAGCAGCTTATCCATAGGAGATTCGTATTTT. Protein product: CASSLSIGDSYF.

This clonotype has more than one count but fewer than ten. This chain connects TRBV7-9 to TRBJ1-2; D call uncertain. CDR1 and CDR2 from the germline V gene are SEHNR and FQNEAQ (reference sequence). CDR3 length: 15 amino acids. V was cut by 3 bases and J by 8 bases, with 19 bases left in between. The CDR3 region has the DNA TGTGCCAGCAGCTTTGGAGGGAAGTATACCAGGGGCTACACCTTC. It encodes CASSFGGKYTRGYTF.

This clonotype has ten or more counts. The chain combines TRBV10-3 with TRBJ1-3; a possible D gene is TRBD1 (5 bases). V lost 0 bases to trimming and J lost 1 base, with 10 bases between them. This CDR3 comprises 16 residues. Germline CDR1 reads ENHRY; CDR2 reads SYGVKD. In DNA form, the CDR3 reads TGTGCCATCAGTGAGTCGGGACCGAGATCTGGAAACACCATATATTTT. This codes for CAISESGPRSGNTIYF.

This clonotype was recorded a few times. The J gene is TRBJ2-7, the V gene TRBV20-1; D uncertain. The CDR3 runs 13 residues. V was clipped by 3 bases and J by 1 base, with 10 bases between them. In germline, CDR1 is DFQATT, CDR2 SNEGSKA (reference sequence). The CDR3 sequence is CSASRTTSYEQYF. CDR3 DNA sequence: TGCAGTGCTAGTAGGACCACTTCCTACGAGCAGTACTTC.

This chain uses TRBV10-3 with TRBJ1-2; a weak D match, TRBD1 (6 bases). The CDR3 sequence is 13 residues long. In germline, CDR1 is ENHRY, CDR2 SYGVKD. Deletions cut 8 bases from V and 3 bases from J, with 13 bases between. DNA for the CDR3: TGTGCCATCCACGCAGGGGTTGACTATGGCTACACCTTC. Its translation: CAIHAGVDYGYTF.

The chain carries TRBV7-8 and TRBJ1-1; D unclear. V lost 2 bases and J 1 base, leaving 14 bases between the germline ends. There are 16 residues in the CDR3. The germline CDR1 and CDR2 sequences are SGHVS and FQNEAQ. CDR3 in DNA: TGTGCCAGCAGCTTAACGGCCTCCCGAGGGAACACTGAAGCTTTCTTT. Translating it yields CASSLTASRGNTEAFF.

The chain combines TRBV6-1 with TRBJ2-2; D not resolved. V dropped 8 bases and J dropped 9 bases, with 19 bases sitting between them. The CDR3 covers 14 residues. The germline V gene has CDR1 MNHNS and CDR2 SASEGT. The CDR3 here is CASYRWGRERELFF. CDR3 bases: TGTGCCAGCTACCGATGGGGAAGAGAGAGGGAGCTGTTTTTT.

This clonotype was counted only a few times. The chain has TRBV9 and TRBJ2-2, with D unclear. CDR1 and CDR2 (germline): SGDLS, YYNGEE. This CDR3 region has 15 residues. V shed 4 bases and J shed 1 base, with 11 bases lying between them. The CDR3 nucleotides read TGTGCCAGCAGCCCCCGGCCTCGGAACACCGGGGAGCTGTTTTTT. Amino acid sequence: CASSPRPRNTGELFF.

This rearrangement joins TRBV7-2 to TRBJ2-3; tentative D call: TRBD2 (6 bases). CDR3 length equals 16 residues. Trimming left V 4 bases short and J 2 bases short, with 16 bases between. Germline V lookup: CDR1 SGHTA, CDR2 FQGNSA. CDR3 nucleotides: TGTGCCAGCAGCTCCGTCAGTGGGGGACTCACAGATACGCAGTATTTT. Translation: CASSSVSGGLTDTQYF. Full variable domain (missing parts from reference TRBV7-2 and TRBJ2-3): GAGVSQSPSNKVTEKGKDVELRCDPISGHTALYWYRQSLGQGLEFLIYFQGNSAPDKSGLPSDRFSAERTGGSVSTLTIQRTQQEDSAVYLCASSSVSGGLTDTQYFGPGTRLTVL.